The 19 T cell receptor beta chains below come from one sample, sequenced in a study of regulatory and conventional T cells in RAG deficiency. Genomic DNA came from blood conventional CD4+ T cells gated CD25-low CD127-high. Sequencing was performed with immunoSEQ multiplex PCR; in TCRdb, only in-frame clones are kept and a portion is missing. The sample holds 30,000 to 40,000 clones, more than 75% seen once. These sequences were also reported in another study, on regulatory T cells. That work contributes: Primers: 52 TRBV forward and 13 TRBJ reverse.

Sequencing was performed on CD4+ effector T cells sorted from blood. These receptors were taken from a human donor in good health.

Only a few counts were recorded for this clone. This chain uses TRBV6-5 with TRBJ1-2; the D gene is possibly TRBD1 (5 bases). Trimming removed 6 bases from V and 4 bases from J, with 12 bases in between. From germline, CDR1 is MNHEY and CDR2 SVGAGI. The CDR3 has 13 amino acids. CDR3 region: CASSDSGTYGYTF. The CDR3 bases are TGTGCCAGCAGCGACAGTGGGACCTATGGCTACACCTTC.

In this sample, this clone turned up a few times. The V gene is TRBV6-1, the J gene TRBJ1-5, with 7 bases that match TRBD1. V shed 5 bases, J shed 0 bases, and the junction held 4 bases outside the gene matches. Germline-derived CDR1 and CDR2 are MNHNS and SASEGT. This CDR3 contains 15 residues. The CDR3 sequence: CASSRQGGSNQPQHF. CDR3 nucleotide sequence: TGTGCCAGCAGTAGACAGGGTGGTAGCAATCAGCCCCAGCATTTT.

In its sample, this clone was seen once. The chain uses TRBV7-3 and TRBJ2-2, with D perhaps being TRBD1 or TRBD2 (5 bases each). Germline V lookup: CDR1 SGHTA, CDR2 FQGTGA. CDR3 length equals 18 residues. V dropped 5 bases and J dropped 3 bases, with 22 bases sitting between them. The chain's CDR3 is CASSPSLRGLGDTGELFF. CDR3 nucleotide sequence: TGTGCCAGCAGCCCCTCCCTGAGGGGCCTGGGTGACACCGGGGAGCTGTTTTTT.

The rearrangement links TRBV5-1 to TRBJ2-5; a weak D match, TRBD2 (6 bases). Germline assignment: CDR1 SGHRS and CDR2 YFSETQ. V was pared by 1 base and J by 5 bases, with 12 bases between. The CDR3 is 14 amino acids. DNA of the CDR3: TGCGCCAGCAGCTTGTTCGGGGCGGGGGAGACCCAGTACTTC. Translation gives CASSLFGAGETQYF.

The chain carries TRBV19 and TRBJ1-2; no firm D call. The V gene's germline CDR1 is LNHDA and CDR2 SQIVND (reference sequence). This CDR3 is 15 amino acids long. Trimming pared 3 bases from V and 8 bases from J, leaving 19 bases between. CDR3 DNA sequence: TGTGCCAGTAGTATCCAGACGGGCGTCTGGAGGGGCTACACCTTC. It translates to CASSIQTGVWRGYTF.

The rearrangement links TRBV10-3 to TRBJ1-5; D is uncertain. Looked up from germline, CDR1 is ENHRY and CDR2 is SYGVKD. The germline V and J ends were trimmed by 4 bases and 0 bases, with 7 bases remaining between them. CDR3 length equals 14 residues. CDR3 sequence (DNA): TGTGCCATCAGTGCATCCAATAGCAATCAGCCCCAGCATTTT. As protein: CAISASNSNQPQHF.

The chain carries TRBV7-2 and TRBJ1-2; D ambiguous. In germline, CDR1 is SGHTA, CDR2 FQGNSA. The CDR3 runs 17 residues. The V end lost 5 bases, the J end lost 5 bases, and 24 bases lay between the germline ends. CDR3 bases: TGTGCCAGCAGCCGCACGTCTCTTCGGGCCGTCGGATATGGCTACACCTTC. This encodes CASSRTSLRAVGYGYTF.

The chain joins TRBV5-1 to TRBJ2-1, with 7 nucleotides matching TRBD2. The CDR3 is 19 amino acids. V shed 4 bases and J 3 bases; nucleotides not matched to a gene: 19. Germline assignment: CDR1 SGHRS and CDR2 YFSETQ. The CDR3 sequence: CASSPSTARGGVFYNEQFF. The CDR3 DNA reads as TGCGCCAGCAGCCCCTCGACAGCCCGTGGGGGGGTATTCTACAATGAGCAGTTCTTC.

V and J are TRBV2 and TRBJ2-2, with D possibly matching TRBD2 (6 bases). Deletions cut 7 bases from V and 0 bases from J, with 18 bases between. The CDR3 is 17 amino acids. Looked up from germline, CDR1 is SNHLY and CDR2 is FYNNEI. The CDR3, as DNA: TGTGCCAGCAATGCCGCGGTGGCGGGAACGAACACCGGGGAGCTGTTTTTT. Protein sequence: CASNAAVAGTNTGELFF.

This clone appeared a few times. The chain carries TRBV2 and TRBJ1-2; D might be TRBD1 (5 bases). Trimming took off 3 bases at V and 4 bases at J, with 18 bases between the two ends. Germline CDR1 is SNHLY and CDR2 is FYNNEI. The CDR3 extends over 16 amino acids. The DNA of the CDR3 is TGTGCCAGCAGTGACCAAGCGGGACCAGAGGTCTATGGCTACACCTTC. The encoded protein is CASSDQAGPEVYGYTF.

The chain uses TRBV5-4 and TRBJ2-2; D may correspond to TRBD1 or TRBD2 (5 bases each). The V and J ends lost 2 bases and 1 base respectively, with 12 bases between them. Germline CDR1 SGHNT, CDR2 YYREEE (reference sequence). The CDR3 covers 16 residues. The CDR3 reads CASSFGAVRNTGELFF. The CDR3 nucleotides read TGTGCCAGCAGCTTCGGGGCGGTCCGGAACACCGGGGAGCTGTTTTTT.

The CDR3 protein is CASSLYRDEETQYF. The CDR3 DNA reads TGTGCCAGCAGTTTGTACAGGGACGAAGAGACCCAGTACTTC. This rearrangement joins TRBV28 to TRBJ2-5, with TRBD1 as a possible D gene (6 bases). CDR1 and CDR2 from the germline V gene are MDHEN and SYDVKM. This CDR3 is 14 amino acids long. Trimming took 3 bases from V and 3 from J, leaving 11 bases between them.

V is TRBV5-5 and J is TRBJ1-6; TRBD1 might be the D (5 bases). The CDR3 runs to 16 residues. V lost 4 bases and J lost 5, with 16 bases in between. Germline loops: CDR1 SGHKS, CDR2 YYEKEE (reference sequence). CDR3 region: CASSPPGGGNNSPLHF. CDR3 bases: TGTGCCAGCAGCCCCCCAGGCGGGGGGAATAATTCACCCCTCCACTTT.

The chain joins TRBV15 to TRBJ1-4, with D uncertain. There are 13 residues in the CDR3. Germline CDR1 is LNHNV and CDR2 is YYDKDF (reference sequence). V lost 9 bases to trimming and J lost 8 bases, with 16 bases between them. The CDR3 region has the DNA TGTGCCACGGGAGAGAGGGTAAACGAAAAACTGTTTTTT. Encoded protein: CATGERVNEKLFF. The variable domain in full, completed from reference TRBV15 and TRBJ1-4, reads DAMVIQNPRYQVTQFGKPVTLSCSQTLNHNVMYWYQQKSSQAPKLLFHYYDKDFNNEADTPDNFQSRRPNTSFCFLDIRSPGLGDTAMYLCATGERVNEKLFFGSGTQLSVL.

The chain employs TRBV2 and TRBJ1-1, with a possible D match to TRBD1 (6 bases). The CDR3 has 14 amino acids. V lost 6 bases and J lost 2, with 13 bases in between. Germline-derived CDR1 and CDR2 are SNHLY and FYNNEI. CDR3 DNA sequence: TGTGCCAGCAGGGGGACACCGTATAACACTGAAGCTTTCTTT. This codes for CASRGTPYNTEAFF.

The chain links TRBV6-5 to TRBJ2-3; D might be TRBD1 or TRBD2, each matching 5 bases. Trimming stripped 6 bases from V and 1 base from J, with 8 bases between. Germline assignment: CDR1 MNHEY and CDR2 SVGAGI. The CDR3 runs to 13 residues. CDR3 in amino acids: CASRRDRTDTQYF. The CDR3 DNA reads TGTGCCAGCAGGAGGGACCGCACAGATACGCAGTATTTT.

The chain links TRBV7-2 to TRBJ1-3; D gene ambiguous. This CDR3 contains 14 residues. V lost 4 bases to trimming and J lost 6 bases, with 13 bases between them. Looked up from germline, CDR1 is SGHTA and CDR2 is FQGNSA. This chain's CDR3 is CASSSRVWENTIYF. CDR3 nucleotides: TGTGCCAGCAGCTCCCGGGTTTGGGAAAACACCATATATTTT.

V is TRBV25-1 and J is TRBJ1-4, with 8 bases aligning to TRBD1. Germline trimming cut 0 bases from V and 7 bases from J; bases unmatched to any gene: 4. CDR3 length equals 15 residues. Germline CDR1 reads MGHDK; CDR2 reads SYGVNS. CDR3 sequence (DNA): TGTGCCAGCAGTGAATATAGGGGACAGGCTGAAAAACTGTTTTTT. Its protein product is CASSEYRGQAEKLFF. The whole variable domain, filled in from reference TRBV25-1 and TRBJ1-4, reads EADIYQTPRYLVIGTGKKITLECSQTMGHDKMYWYQQDPGMELHLIHYSYGVNSTEKGDLSSESTVSRIRTEHFPLTLESARPSHTSQYLCASSEYRGQAEKLFFGSGTQLSVL.

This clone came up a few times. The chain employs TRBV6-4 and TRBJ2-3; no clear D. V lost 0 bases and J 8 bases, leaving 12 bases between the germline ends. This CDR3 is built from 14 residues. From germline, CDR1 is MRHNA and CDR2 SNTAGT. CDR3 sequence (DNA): TGTGCCAGCAGTGACTCCGCTGGCGTCGGTACGCAGTATTTT. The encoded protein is CASSDSAGVGTQYF.